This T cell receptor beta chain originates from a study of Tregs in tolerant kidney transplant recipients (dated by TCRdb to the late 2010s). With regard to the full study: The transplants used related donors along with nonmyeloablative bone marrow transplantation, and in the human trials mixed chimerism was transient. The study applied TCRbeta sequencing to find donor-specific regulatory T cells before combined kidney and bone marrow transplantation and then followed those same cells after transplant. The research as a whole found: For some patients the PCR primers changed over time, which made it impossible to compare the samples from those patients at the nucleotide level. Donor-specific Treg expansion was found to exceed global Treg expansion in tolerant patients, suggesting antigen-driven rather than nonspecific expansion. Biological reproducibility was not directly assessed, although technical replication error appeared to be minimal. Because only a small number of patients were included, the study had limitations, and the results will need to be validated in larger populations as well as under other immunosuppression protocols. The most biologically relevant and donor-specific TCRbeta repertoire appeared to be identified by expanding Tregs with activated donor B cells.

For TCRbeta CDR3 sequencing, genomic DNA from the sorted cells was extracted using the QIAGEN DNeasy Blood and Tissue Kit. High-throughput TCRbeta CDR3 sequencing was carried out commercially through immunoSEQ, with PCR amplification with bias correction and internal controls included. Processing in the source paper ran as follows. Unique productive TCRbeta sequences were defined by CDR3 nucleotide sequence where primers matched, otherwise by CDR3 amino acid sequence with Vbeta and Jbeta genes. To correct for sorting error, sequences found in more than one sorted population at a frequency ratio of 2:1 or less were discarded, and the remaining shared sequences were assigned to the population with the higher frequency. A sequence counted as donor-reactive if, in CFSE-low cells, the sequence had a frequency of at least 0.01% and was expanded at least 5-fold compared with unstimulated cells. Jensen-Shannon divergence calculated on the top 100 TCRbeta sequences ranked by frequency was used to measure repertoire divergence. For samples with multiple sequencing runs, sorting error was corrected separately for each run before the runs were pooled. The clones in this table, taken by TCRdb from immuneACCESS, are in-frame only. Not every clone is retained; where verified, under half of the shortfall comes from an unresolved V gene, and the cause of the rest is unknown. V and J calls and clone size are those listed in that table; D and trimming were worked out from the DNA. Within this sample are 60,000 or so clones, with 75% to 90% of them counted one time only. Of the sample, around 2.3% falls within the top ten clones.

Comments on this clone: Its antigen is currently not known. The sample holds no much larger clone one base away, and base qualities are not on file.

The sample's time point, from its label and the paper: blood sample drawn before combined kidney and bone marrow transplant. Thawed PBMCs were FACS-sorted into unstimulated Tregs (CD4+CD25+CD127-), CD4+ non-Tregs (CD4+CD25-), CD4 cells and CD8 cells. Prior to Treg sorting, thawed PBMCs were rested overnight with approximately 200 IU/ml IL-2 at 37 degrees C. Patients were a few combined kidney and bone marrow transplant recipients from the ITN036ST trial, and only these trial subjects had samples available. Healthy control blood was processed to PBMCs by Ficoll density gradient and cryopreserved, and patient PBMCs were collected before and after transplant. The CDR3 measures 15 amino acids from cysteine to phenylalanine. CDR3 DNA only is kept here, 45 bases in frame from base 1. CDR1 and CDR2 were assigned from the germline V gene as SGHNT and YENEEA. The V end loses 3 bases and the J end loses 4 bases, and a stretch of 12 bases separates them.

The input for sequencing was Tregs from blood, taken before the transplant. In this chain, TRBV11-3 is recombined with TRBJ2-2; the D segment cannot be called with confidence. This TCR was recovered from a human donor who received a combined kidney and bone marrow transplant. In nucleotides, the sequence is TGTGCCAGCAGCTTGGACGCTCGAGGCACCGGGGAGCTGTTTTTT. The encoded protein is CASSLDARGTGELFF.